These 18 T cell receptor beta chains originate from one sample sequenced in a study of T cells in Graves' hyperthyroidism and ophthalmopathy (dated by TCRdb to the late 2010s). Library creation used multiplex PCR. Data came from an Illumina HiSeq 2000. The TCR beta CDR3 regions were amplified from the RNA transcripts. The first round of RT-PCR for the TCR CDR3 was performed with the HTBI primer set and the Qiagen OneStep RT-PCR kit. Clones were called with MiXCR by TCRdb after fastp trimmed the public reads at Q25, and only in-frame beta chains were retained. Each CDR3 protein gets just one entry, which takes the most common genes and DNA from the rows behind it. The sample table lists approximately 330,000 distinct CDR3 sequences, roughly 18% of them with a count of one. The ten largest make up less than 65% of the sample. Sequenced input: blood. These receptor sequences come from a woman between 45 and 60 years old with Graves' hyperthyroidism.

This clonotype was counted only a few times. CDR3 DNA sequence: TGTGCCAGCAGCCCCTCCGGACAGCTGCTCGATATGAACACTGAAGCTTTCTTT. Its protein product is CASSPSGQLLDMNTEAFF. V and J are TRBV13 and TRBJ1-1, with D possibly being TRBD1 (6 bases). This CDR3 comprises 18 residues. Trimming pared 5 bases from V and 0 bases from J, leaving 22 bases between. Germline values: CDR1 PRHDT, CDR2 FYEKMQ (reference sequence).

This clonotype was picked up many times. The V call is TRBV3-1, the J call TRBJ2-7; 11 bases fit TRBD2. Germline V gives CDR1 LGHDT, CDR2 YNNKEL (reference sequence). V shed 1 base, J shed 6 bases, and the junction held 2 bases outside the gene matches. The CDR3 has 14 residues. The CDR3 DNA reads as TGTGCCAGCAGCCAAGGGGGGACTAGCGGCGAGCAGTACTTC. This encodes CASSQGGTSGEQYF.

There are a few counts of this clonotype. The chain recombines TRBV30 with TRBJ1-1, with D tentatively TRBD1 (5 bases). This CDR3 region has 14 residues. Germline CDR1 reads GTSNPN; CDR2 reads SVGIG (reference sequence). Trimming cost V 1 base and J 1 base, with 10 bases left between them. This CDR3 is CAWSDGAANTEAFF. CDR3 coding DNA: TGTGCCTGGAGTGATGGGGCGGCGAACACTGAAGCTTTCTTT.

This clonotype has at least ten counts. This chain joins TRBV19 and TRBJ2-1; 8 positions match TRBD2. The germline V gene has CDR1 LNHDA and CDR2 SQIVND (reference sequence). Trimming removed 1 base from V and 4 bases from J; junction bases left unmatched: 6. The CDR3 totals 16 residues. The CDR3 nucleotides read TGTGCCAGTAGTATAGGACGGGAGGGCCCTTACAATGAGCAGTTCTTC. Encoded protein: CASSIGREGPYNEQFF.

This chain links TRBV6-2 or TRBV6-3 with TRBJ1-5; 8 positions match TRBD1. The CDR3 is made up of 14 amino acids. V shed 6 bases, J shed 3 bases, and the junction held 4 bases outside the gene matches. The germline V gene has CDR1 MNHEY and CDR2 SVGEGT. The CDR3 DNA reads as TGTGCCAGCAGGATCAGGGGGCCCAATCAGCCCCAGCATTTT. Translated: CASRIRGPNQPQHF.

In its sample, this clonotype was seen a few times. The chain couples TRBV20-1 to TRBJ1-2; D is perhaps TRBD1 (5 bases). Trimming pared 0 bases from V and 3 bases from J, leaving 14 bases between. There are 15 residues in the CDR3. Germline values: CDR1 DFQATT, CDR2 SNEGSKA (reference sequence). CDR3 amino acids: CSARDRTGDHYGYTF. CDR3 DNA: TGCAGTGCTAGAGATCGAACAGGAGACCACTATGGCTACACCTTC.

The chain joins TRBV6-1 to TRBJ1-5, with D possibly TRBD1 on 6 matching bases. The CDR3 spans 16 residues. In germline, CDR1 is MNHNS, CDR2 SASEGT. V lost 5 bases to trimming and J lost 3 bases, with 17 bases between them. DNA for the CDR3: TGTGCCAGCAGTCCCCCGGTCAGGGGATACAATCAGCCCCAGCATTTT. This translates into CASSPPVRGYNQPQHF.

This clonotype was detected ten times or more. The CDR3: CASSRREGNEQYF. CDR3 DNA: TGTGCCAGCAGCCGCCGGGAGGGGAACGAGCAGTACTTC. The gene calls are TRBV3-1 and TRBJ2-7, with 8 bases aligning to TRBD2. Germline V gene lookup returns CDR1 LGHDT and CDR2 YNNKEL (reference sequence). The J segment lost 5 bases and the V segment lost 4 bases, leaving 4 bases of the junction unmatched. The CDR3 spans 13 residues.

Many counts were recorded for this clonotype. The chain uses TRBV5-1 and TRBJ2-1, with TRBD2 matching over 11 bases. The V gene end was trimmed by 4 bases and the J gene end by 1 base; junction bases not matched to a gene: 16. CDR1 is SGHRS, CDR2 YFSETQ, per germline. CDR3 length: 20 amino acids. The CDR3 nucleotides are TGCGCCAGCAGCCAAGGCGGAGGACTAGCGGGCCACCCTTCCTACAATGAGCAGTTCTTC. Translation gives CASSQGGGLAGHPSYNEQFF. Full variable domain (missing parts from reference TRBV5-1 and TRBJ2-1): KAGVTQTPRYLIKTRGQQVTLSCSPISGHRSVSWYQQTPGQGLQFLFEYFSETQRNKGNFPGRFSGRQFSNSRSEMNVSTLELGDSALYLCASSQGGGLAGHPSYNEQFFGPGTRLTVL.

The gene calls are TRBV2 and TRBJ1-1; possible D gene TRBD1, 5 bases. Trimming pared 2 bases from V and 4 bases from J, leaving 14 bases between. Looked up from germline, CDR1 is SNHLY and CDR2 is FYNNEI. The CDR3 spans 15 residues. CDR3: CASSELGRMGTEAFF. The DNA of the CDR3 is TGTGCCAGCAGTGAACTGGGGCGCATGGGCACTGAAGCTTTCTTT.

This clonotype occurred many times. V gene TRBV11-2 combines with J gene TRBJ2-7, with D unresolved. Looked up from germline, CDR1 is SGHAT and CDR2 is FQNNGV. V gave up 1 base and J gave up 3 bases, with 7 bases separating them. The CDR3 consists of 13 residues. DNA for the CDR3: TGTGCCAGCAGCTTAGCCAGAGACTACGAGCAGTACTTC. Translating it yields CASSLARDYEQYF.

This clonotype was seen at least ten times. The CDR3 DNA is TGTGCCAGCAGGGTAGAGGCGGGGGGGTCTTTCTTT. Translating gives CASRVEAGGSFF. The gene calls are TRBV2 and TRBJ1-1; D is perhaps TRBD1 (5 bases). Trimming stripped 6 bases from V and 12 bases from J, with 17 bases between. Germline values: CDR1 SNHLY, CDR2 FYNNEI. The CDR3 extends over 12 amino acids.

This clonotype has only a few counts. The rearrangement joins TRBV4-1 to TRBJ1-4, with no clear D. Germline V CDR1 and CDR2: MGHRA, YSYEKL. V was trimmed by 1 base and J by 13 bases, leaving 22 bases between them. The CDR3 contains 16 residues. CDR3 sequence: CASSQGFIEPGESLFF. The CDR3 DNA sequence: TGCGCCAGCAGCCAAGGGTTTATTGAGCCAGGCGAATCACTGTTTTTT.

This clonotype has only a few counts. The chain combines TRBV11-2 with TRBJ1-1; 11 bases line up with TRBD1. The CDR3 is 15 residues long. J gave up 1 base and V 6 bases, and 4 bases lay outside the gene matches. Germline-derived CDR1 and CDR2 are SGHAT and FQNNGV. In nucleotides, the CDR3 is TGTGCCAGCAGGCGGGACAGGGGGAAGAACACTGAAGCTTTCTTT. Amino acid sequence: CASRRDRGKNTEAFF.

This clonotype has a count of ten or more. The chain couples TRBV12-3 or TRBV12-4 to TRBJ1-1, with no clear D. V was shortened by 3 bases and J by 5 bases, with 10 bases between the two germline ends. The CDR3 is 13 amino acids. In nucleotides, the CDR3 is TGTGCCAGCAGTTTTAGGTCCATGACTGAAGCTTTCTTT. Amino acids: CASSFRSMTEAFF.

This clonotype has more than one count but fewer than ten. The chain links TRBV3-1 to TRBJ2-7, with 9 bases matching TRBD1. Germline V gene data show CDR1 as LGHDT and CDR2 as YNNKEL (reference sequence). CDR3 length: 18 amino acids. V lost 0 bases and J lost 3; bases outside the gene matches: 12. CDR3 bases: TGTGCCAGCAGCCAAGATTACGGGTCGAGGACAGGGGACTACGAGCAGTACTTC. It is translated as CASSQDYGSRTGDYEQYF.

In nucleotides, the CDR3 is TGCGCCAGCAGCTTGGAGGGGGTTACGAATAATTCACCCCTCCACTTT. Translating it yields CASSLEGVTNNSPLHF. The rearrangement links TRBV5-1 to TRBJ1-6; TRBD1 is a possible D gene (6 bases). V was pared by 0 bases and J by 5 bases, with 12 bases between. The CDR3 extends over 16 amino acids. Looked up from germline, CDR1 is SGHRS and CDR2 is YFSETQ.

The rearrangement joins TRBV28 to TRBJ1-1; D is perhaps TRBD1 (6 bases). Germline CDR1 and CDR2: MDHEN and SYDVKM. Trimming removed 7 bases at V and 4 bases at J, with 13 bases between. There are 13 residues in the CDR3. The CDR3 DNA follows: TGTGCCAGCATCGGGGGCTTGGGCACTGAAGCTTTCTTT. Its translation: CASIGGLGTEAFF.